This T cell receptor beta chain derives from a study of cytomegalovirus exposure and HLA in healthy donors. Findings of the study overall: The CMV antigen specificity of three CMV-associated chains was confirmed through in vitro analysis. The listing of fewer than 200 TCR beta chains classed them as cytomegalovirus-associated.

A remark on this clone: Its antigen is unidentified.

CDR1 and CDR2 (germline): SQVTM, ANQGSEA. The CDR3 consists of 15 residues. V shed 3 bases and J shed 4 bases, with 16 bases lying between them. PCR involved 60 Vbeta and 13 Jbeta primers. Some clones are missing from TCRdb's copy, which holds only in-frame ones; the method was immunoSEQ multiplex PCR. The repertoire has 200,000 to 250,000 clones, more than 75% of them found once; the top ten carry roughly 1.3%. This receptor was taken from a human donor in good health. The chain joins TRBV29-1 to TRBJ2-1; D might be TRBD1 (6 bases). Sequenced: PBMCs. The CDR3: CSVDGKDSPYNEQFF. Written as DNA, the CDR3 is TGCAGCGTTGATGGGAAGGACAGCCCTTACAATGAGCAGTTCTTC.